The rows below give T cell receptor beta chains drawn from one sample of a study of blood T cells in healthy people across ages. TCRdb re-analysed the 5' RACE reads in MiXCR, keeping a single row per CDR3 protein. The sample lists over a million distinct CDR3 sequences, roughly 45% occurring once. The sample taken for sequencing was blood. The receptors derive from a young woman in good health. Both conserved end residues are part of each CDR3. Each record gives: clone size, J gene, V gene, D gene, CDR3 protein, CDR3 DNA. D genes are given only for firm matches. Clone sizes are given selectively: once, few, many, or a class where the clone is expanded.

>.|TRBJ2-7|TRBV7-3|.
CASSLRSGGPVYNEQYF
TGTGCCAGCAGCTTAAGATCCGGGGGGCCGGTTTACAATGAGCAGTACTTC
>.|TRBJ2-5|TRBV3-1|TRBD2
CASSQLPTSASGTQYF
TGTGCCAGCAGCCAGCTCCCGACTAGCGCCTCAGGGACCCAGTACTTC
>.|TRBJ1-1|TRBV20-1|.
CSATNRVSTEAFF
TGCAGTGCGACCAACAGGGTGAGCACTGAAGCTTTCTTT
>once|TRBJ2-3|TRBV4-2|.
CASSQDGERGDTQYF
TGTGCCAGCAGCCAAGACGGCGAGAGGGGGGATACGCAGTATTTT
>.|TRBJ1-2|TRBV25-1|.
CASIGASPGYTF
TGTGCCAGCATTGGAGCCAGCCCAGGCTACACCTTC
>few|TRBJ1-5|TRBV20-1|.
CSARPGGNLNQPQHF
TGCAGTGCTAGACCGGGGGGGAATTTGAATCAGCCCCAGCATTTT
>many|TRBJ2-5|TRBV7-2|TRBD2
CASSFTGGGGSETQYF
TGTGCCAGCAGCTTTACTGGCGGGGGTGGGTCAGAGACCCAGTACTTC
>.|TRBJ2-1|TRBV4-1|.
CASSQDPPGVSSYNEQFF
TGCGCCAGCAGCCAAGATCCCCCTGGCGTAAGCTCCTACAATGAGCAGTTCTTC
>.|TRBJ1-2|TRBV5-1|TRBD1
CASSMGQGFGYTF
TGCGCCAGCAGCATGGGACAGGGGTTTGGCTACACCTTC
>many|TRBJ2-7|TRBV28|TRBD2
CASRASGSSYEQYF
TGTGCCAGCAGGGCAAGCGGGAGCTCCTACGAGCAGTACTTC
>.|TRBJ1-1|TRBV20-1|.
CSARGGAIGEAFF
TGCAGTGCTAGGGGGGGGGCGATTGGTGAAGCTTTCTTT
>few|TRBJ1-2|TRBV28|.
CASSLAPPRTANSGGYTF
TGTGCCAGCAGTTTAGCCCCACCCCGGACAGCGAATAGCGGTGGCTACACCTTC
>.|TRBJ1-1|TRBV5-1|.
CASSFANDRSTEAFF
TGCGCCAGCAGCTTCGCTAACGACAGGAGCACTGAAGCTTTCTTT
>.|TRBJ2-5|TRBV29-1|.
CSVSGSRDTFIGQETQYF
TGCAGCGTGAGCGGGTCCCGGGACACATTTATAGGACAAGAGACCCAGTACTTC
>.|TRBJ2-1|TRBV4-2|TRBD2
CASSQDASGGSNEQFF
TGTGCCAGCAGCCAAGATGCTAGCGGGGGTTCAAATGAGCAGTTCTTC
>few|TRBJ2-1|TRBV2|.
CASSGERFYNEQFF
TGTGCCAGCAGTGGAGAGAGATTCTACAATGAGCAGTTCTTC
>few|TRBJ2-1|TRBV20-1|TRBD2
CSARFGGGAGSYNEQFF
TGCAGTGCTAGATTTGGCGGGGGGGCCGGTTCCTACAATGAGCAGTTCTTC
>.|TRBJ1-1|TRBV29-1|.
CSHDSATSPEAFF
TGCAGCCATGACAGTGCGACATCCCCTGAAGCTTTCTTT
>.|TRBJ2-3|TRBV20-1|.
CSAQTAYTDTQYF
TGCAGTGCACAAACAGCATACACAGATACGCAGTATTTT
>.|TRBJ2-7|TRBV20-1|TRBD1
CSARDHDVRGMDEQYF
TGCAGTGCTAGAGATCATGATGTCAGGGGGATGGACGAGCAGTACTTC
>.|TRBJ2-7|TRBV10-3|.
CATTGTNIGEQYF
TGTGCCACCACCGGGACCAACATTGGCGAGCAGTACTTC
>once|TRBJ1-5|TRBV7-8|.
CASSLRSQQYQPQHF
TGTGCCAGCAGCTTAAGGTCCCAGCAATATCAGCCCCAGCATTTT
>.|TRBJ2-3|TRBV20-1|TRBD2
CSARDPPSGQGTDTQYF
TGCAGTGCTAGAGATCCTCCTAGCGGACAAGGCACAGATACGCAGTATTTT
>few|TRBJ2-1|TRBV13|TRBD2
CASSLDGGGSEQFF
TGTGCCAGCAGCTTAGATGGGGGAGGGAGTGAGCAGTTCTTC
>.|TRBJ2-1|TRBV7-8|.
CASSPAHTSPGEQFF
TGTGCCAGCAGCCCGGCCCACACTAGTCCGGGTGAGCAGTTCTTC
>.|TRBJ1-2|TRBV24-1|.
CATSDLPGGNYGYTF
TGTGCCACCAGTGATTTGCCCGGGGGTAACTATGGCTACACCTTC